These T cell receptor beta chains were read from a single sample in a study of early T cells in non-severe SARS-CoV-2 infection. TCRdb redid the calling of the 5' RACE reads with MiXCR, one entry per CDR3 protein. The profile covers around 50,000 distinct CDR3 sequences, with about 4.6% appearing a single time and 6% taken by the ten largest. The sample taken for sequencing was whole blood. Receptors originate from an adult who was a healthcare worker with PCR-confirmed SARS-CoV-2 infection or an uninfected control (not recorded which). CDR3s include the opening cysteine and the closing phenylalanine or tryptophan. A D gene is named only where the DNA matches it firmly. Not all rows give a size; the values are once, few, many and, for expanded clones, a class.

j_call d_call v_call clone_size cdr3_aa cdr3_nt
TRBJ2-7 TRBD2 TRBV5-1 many CASSSWTSGSYEQYF TGCGCCAGCAGCTCCTGGACTAGCGGCTCCTACGAGCAGTACTTC
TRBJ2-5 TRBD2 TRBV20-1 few CSARDTTSGSRVTQYF TGCAGTGCTAGAGATACTACTAGCGGGAGTAGAGTGACCCAGTACTTC
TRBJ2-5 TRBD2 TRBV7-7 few CASSLAAAGGLLATQYF TGTGCCAGCAGCTTAGCTGCAGCGGGGGGGCTTTTGGCGACCCAGTACTTC
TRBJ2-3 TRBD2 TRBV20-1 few CSAPSGGLRDTQYF TGCAGTGCTCCAAGCGGGGGGCTGAGAGATACGCAGTATTTT
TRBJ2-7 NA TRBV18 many CASSPLKAELSGEQYF TGTGCCAGCTCACCTCTCAAAGCGGAACTTTCGGGCGAGCAGTACTTC
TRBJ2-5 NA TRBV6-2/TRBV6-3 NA CASSPGFSEETQYF TGTGCCAGCAGTCCAGGCTTTAGCGAGGAGACCCAGTACTTC
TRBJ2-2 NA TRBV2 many CASSLIGTGELFF TGTGCCAGCAGTCTTATAGGGACCGGGGAGCTGTTTTTT
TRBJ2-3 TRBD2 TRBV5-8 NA CASPDGLAGGHTDTQYF TGTGCCAGCCCCGACGGACTAGCGGGGGGACACACAGATACGCAGTATTTT
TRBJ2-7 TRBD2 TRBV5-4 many CASSPTSGRSYEQYF TGTGCCAGCAGCCCTACTAGCGGGAGGTCATACGAGCAGTACTTC
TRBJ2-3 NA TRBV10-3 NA CAITPGSSSTDTQYF TGTGCCATCACCCCAGGTAGCAGTTCCACAGATACGCAGTATTTT
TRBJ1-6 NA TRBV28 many CASSLNPGYSPLHF TGTGCCAGCAGTTTAAACCCCGGCTATTCACCCCTCCACTTT
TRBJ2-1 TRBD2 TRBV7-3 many CASSSTSGSWNEQFF TGTGCCAGCAGCTCCACTAGCGGGAGTTGGAATGAGCAGTTCTTC
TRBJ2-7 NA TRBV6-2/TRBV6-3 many CASSYSGNPYEQYF TGTGCCAGCAGTTACTCCGGGAACCCCTACGAGCAGTACTTC
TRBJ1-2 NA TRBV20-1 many CSAYGQHNYGYTF TGCAGTGCTTATGGACAGCATAACTATGGCTACACCTTC
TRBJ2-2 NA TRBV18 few CASSPLRGNTGELFF TGTGCCAGCTCACCTTTGCGGGGGAACACCGGGGAGCTGTTTTTT
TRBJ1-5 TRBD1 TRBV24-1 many CATSVGTGPFSNQPQHF TGTGCCACCAGTGTCGGGACAGGGCCATTTAGCAATCAGCCCCAGCATTTT
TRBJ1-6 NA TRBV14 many CASSQDHPFYSPLHF TGTGCCAGCAGCCAAGATCACCCATTTTACTCACCCCTCCACTTT
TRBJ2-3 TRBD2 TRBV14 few CASSQLAGVTDTQYF TGTGCCAGCAGCCAGCTAGCGGGGGTCACAGATACGCAGTATTTT
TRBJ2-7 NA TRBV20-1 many CSAQGGGGPYEQYF TGCAGTGCTCAAGGGGGAGGGGGGCCCTACGAGCAGTACTTC
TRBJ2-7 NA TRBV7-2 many CASSLELVSYEQYF TGTGCCAGCAGCTTAGAACTCGTCTCCTACGAGCAGTACTTC
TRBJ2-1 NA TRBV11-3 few CASSAYGEEQFF TGTGCCAGCAGCGCCTACGGGGAGGAGCAGTTCTTC
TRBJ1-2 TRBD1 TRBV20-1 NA CSADRGGYGYTF TGCAGTGCGGACAGGGGAGGGTATGGCTACACCTTC
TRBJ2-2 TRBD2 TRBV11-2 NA CASSPPSGQNTGELFF TGTGCCAGCAGCCCTCCTAGCGGCCAGAACACCGGGGAGCTGTTTTTT
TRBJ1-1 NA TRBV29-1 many CSGDWGGTEAFF TGCAGCGGGGATTGGGGGGGAACTGAAGCTTTCTTT
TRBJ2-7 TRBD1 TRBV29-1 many CSCTGGANYEQYF TGCAGCTGTACAGGGGGCGCGAACTACGAGCAGTACTTC
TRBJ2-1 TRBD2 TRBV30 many CAWSISGLAGNEQFF TGTGCCTGGAGTATCTCGGGACTAGCGGGGAATGAGCAGTTCTTC
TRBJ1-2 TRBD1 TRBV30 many CALDSLPGQGDYGYTF TGTGCCTTAGATTCCTTGCCGGGACAGGGTGACTATGGCTACACCTTC
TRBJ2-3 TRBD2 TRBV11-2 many CASSRMRGMDTQYF TGTGCCAGCAGCCGGATGCGGGGGATGGATACGCAGTATTTT
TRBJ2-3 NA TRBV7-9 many CASNDITYQSAGTSTDTQYF TGTGCCAGCAACGACATAACCTATCAATCGGCCGGCACTAGCACAGATACGCAGTATTTT
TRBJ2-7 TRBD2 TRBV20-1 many CSATRPASGVLFYEQYF TGCAGTGCTACGAGGCCGGCTAGCGGGGTCCTTTTCTACGAGCAGTACTTC
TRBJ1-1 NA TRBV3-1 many CASSPSGANTEAFF TGTGCCAGCAGCCCGTCAGGGGCGAACACTGAAGCTTTCTTT
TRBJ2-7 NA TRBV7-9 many CASSLGDVGGYEQYF TGTGCCAGCAGCTTAGGAGATGTGGGGGGTTACGAGCAGTACTTC
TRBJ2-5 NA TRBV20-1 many CSARGLQETQYF TGCAGTGCTAGAGGACTCCAAGAGACCCAGTACTTC
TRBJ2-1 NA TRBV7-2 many CASSFLSTEQFF TGTGCCAGCAGCTTCCTGAGTACTGAGCAGTTCTTC
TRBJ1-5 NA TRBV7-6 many CASSVLPFQPQHF TGTGCCAGCAGCGTCCTACCTTTTCAGCCCCAGCATTTT
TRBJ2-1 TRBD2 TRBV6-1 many CASHPRGLARNEQFF TGTGCCAGCCACCCCAGGGGACTAGCGCGGAATGAGCAGTTCTTC
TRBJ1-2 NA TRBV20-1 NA CSAFKGLSYGYTF TGCAGTGCTTTTAAGGGGTTAAGCTATGGCTACACCTTC
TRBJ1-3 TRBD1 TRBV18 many CASSLRQGSSGNTIYF TGTGCCAGCTCACTCCGACAGGGCAGCTCTGGAAACACCATATATTTT
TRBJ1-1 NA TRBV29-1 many CSVALGPNTEAFF TGCAGCGTTGCTCTAGGGCCGAACACTGAAGCTTTCTTT
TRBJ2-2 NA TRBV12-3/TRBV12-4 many CATRRGAQNTGELFF TGTGCCACCAGACGGGGGGCCCAGAACACCGGGGAGCTGTTTTTT
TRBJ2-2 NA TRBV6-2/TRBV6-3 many CASSYSHIGELFF TGTGCCAGCAGTTACTCGCACATCGGGGAGCTGTTTTTT
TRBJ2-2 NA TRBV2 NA CASSGFDSNTGELFF TGTGCCAGCAGTGGATTTGATTCGAACACCGGGGAGCTGTTTTTT
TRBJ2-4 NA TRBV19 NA CASIGPQNIQYF TGTGCCAGTATTGGCCCCCAGAACATTCAGTACTTC
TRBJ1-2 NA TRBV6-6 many CASRVERGAGGDYYGYTF TGTGCCAGCAGGGTAGAGCGGGGGGCAGGTGGTGACTACTATGGCTACACCTTC
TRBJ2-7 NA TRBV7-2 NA CASSPAYEQYF TGTGCCAGCAGCCCGGCCTACGAGCAGTACTTC
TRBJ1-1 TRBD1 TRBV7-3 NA CASSLQDRVTEAFF TGTGCCAGCAGCTTACAGGACAGGGTTACTGAAGCTTTCTTT
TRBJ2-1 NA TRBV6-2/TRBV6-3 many CASSYAVRVVYNEQFF TGTGCCAGCAGTTACGCGGTCAGAGTAGTGTACAATGAGCAGTTCTTC
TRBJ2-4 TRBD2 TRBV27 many CASSPTGLAGPQAKNIQYF TGTGCCAGCAGTCCGACCGGGCTAGCGGGGCCGCAAGCCAAAAACATTCAGTACTTC
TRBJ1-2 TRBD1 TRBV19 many CASSIWTGGYGYTF TGTGCCAGTAGTATCTGGACAGGGGGCTATGGCTACACCTTC
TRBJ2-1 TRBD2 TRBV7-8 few CASSPLAGHSYNEQFF TGTGCCAGCAGCCCTTTAGCGGGGCACTCCTACAATGAGCAGTTCTTC
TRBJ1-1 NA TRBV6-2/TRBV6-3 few CASGSGGSNTEAFF TGTGCCAGCGGCTCTGGGGGTTCTAACACTGAAGCTTTCTTT
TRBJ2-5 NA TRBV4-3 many CASSQVEGQTQYF TGCGCCAGCAGCCAAGTAGAGGGCCAGACCCAGTACTTC
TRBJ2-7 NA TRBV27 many CASSFSGLKLYEQYF TGTGCCAGCAGCTTCTCCGGACTGAAACTCTACGAGCAGTACTTC
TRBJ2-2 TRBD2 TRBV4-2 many CASSEPGLAGGGELFF TGTGCCAGTTCCGAGCCCGGACTAGCGGGGGGCGGGGAGCTGTTTTTT
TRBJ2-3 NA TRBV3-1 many CASSQKTDTQYF TGTGCCAGCAGCCAGAAAACAGATACGCAGTATTTT
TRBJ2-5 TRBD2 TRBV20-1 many CSARAPLAGKETQYF TGCAGTGCTAGAGCCCCACTAGCGGGAAAAGAGACCCAGTACTTC